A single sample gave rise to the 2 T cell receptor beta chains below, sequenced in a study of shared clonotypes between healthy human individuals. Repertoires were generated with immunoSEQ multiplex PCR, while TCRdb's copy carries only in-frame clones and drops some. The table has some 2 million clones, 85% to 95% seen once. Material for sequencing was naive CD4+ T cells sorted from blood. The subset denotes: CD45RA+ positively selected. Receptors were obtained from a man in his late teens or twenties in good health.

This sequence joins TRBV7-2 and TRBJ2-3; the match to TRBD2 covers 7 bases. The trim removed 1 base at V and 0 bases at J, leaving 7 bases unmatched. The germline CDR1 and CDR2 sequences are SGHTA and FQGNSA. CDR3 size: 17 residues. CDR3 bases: TGTGCCAGCAGCTTAGTACATCTAGCGGCTAGCACAGATACGCAGTATTTT. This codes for CASSLVHLAASTDTQYF.

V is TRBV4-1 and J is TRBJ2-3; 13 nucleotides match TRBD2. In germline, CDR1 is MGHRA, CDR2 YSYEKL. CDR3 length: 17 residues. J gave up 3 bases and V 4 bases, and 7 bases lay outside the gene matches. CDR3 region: CASSLGTSGVMTDTQYF. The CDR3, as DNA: TGCGCCAGCAGCCTGGGGACTAGCGGGGTGATGACAGATACGCAGTATTTT.